This T cell receptor beta chain is from a study of blood T cell repertoires in COVID-19. Study-level information: Acute-phase and convalescent COVID-19 samples originated in the United States, Italy and Spain. Sample material is recorded as cDNA or gDNA derived from T cells, B-cell-depleted T cells, or PBMCs.

Per the original methods: Reference gene primer amplification gave estimated nucleated cell counts. The assay was immunoSEQ multiplex PCR, and TCRdb's table has in-frame clones only and misses some. V, J and clone size are taken as reported in that table, and D and trimming were inferred from the DNA itself. The sample has around 130,000 clones, 60% to 85% seen once. This clone came up a few times. The origin of this receptor is a man aged 45-65 years with acute or convalescent COVID-19. Sequencing was carried out using peripheral blood.

The CDR3 sequence: CASGRTGVYEQYF. CDR3 nucleotides: TGTGCCAGCGGAAGGACAGGAGTATACGAGCAGTACTTC. The J gene is TRBJ2-7, the V gene TRBV12-3 or TRBV12-4, with 7 bases lining up with TRBD1. CDR3 length equals 13 residues. V trimming: 8 bases; J trimming: 4 bases; junction bases outside the gene matches: 8.